This T cell receptor (beta chain) was observed in a study of shared clonotypes between healthy human individuals (dated by TCRdb to 2018 to 2020). In the study overall: The cohort comprised a couple of women and a few men aged 18 to 49 years. Blood TCR repertoires of about five healthy adults were deeply sequenced to estimate repertoire size and the extent of clonotype sharing between individuals. Libraries were prepared and TCR repertoires were sequenced by different laboratories using diverse techniques, in order to increase sequencing depth and limit assay-specific biases. Between about 0.8 and 9 billion PBMCs per donor were obtained by leukapheresis. For each donor, CD4 naive and CD4 memory were each given three plates, CD8 naive was given two plates, and CD8 memory was given one plate. Points the paper makes about the study in general: The small number of donors limited the genetic and exposure-history diversity represented. Even with the large sequencing depth, rarefaction of the sorted-subset datasets indicated that sequencing was incomplete. Based on pairwise subsampling, the degree of clonotype sharing among donors was expected to be affected by sequencing depth. Roughly 5% of naive CD4, 3.5% of naive CD8, about 2.1% of memory CD4, and 0.4% of memory CD8 clonotypes were shared across four donors. Sampling was restricted to blood, and TCR repertoires in tissue are likely to differ from TCR repertoires in blood. Naive subsets generally had larger estimated clonotype richness than memory subsets did. Compared with non-shared clonotypes, the clonotypes found in all four sorted-subset donors had higher generation probabilities.

Using the deep immunoSEQ assay, TCR CDR3 regions were amplified from genomic DNA by multiplex PCR. Extracted genomic DNA from each cell subset was spread evenly across all wells of several immunoSEQ 96-well plates, with each plate serving as a replicate. For sorted subsets, each replicate PCR was loaded with about 0.2 ug genomic DNA, equivalent to 30,000 or so T cell genomes. Purified libraries were quantified with a Qubit 3.0 fluorometer, sized on a Bioanalyzer 2100, and re-quantified with the KAPA Library Quantification kit. A separate single-read 150-cycle Illumina NextSeq 550 flow cell was used to sequence each immunoSEQ 96-well plate. The original pipeline was this. Because only junctional sequences without quality scores were contained in the immunoSEQ output, filtering matching that applied to full-length reads could not be performed. Sequences were annotated with PyIR, a Python wrapper for IgBLAST v1.9, and V/J genes and CDR3 were assigned using IMGT germline references. Reads with weak V/J assignments (E-value above 1e-6), missing CDR3, stop codons, out-of-frame junctions, or ambiguous translated residues were removed. A V3J clonotype was defined by an identical inferred V gene, J gene, and CDR3 amino acid sequence. Percentage overlap between repertoires was calculated by dividing the number of shared unique clonotypes by the size of the smaller repertoire. Repertoire richness was assessed with RTK rarefaction, the Chao1 estimator, and Recon v2.1 estimates of unobserved clonotypes. For all TCRbeta clonotypes obtained by the gDNA method from four donors, generation probabilities were computed with OLGA. TCRdb mirrors the immuneACCESS table, restricted to in-frame sequences. Some clones are absent from its copies; in checked studies, under half trace to an unresolved V gene, and the reason for the others is unknown. The V and J calls and clone size were taken over from that table, and D and trimming were inferred from the DNA. The sample data list about 2.4 million clones, and roughly 93% of these were observed just once. 0.36% of the sample comes from the top ten.

About this clone itself: This clone's antigen is unknown. The sample holds no much larger clone one base away, and base qualities are not on file.

Donors were healthy HIV-negative adults with no recently reported acute infections or vaccinations. Every donor was a Caucasian adult residing in Nashville, Tennessee, USA. CD4+ T cells were enriched through magnetic negative selection, after which naive cells were positively selected on CD45RA and the remaining negative fraction served as the memory subset. Blood was obtained by leukapheresis, after which PBMCs were separated by Ficoll-Histopaque density gradient centrifugation and cryopreserved in liquid nitrogen vapor phase. Purity and quantity of every magnetically sorted T cell population were checked by analytical flow cytometry. Genomic DNA was isolated from each sorted fraction and quantified by UV absorbance on a Nanodrop 2000c. The CDR3, from cysteine to phenylalanine, totals 15 residues. Only CDR3 DNA is held: 45 bases, read in frame from base 1. From a lookup of the germline V gene, CDR1 and CDR2 are SGHTA and FQGNSA. The V end loses 2 bases and the J end loses 1 base, and a stretch of 12 bases separates them.

The sequenced sample consisted of naive CD4+ T cells from PBMCs. The meaning of the sample's cell subset or site label: CD45RA+ positively selected. The sequence was obtained from a man between 18 and 35 years old in good health. Some clones in this sample may be carry-over from other donors' samples. Rearrangement joined TRBV7-2 to TRBJ2-7; too little of a D gene remains to name it. The CDR3 loop reads CASSLSPDPSYEQYF. The nucleotide sequence is TGTGCCAGCAGCTTATCCCCCGACCCGTCCTACGAGCAGTACTTC.